The next 13 T cell receptor beta chains were all read from a single sample in a study of cytomegalovirus exposure and HLA in healthy donors. PCR involved 60 Vbeta and 13 Jbeta primers. The data were produced by immunoSEQ multiplex PCR, yet TCRdb's version contains in-frame clones alone and is incomplete. In the table there are approximately 180,000 clones, about three quarters of which are singletons. The sample comprised PBMCs. These receptors all come from a woman aged 55 to 70 in good health and CMV-seropositive.

This clone has a single count. Other DNA sequences in this specimen translate into the identical CDR3. The V call is TRBV5-1, the J call TRBJ2-2; D remains ambiguous. The V gene lost 4 bases and the J gene lost 1 base, with 2 bases spanning the gap. This CDR3 comprises 12 residues. The germline V gene has CDR1 SGHRS and CDR2 YFSETQ. CDR3 loop: CASSLNTGELFF. The CDR3 region has the DNA TGCGCCAGCAGCCTGAACACCGGGGAGCTGTTTTTT.

Only one count was recorded for this clone. Different DNA sequences within this sample yield the same CDR3. V is TRBV28 and J is TRBJ2-7; TRBD2 matches 8 bases. The CDR3 extends over 12 amino acids. V lost 8 bases, J lost 5 bases, and 5 bases stayed unmatched. CDR1 and CDR2 (germline): MDHEN, SYDVKM. In DNA, the CDR3 is TGTGCCAGCGCGGGCGGGAGGAACGAGCAGTACTTC. Its translation: CASAGGRNEQYF.

V and J are TRBV28 and TRBJ1-6; no clear D gene. Germline V gene lookup returns CDR1 MDHEN and CDR2 SYDVKM. Trimming cost V 7 bases and J 10 bases, with 23 bases left between them. CDR3 length: 16 residues. The CDR3 sequence is CASTDLPGGSRSPLHF. CDR3 coding DNA: TGTGCCAGCACCGACCTCCCGGGTGGAAGTAGGTCACCCCTCCACTTT. The full variable domain, its missing parts supplied by reference TRBV28 and TRBJ1-6, is DVKVTQSSRYLVKRTGEKVFLECVQDMDHENMFWYRQDPGLGLRLIYFSYDVKMKEKGDIPEGYSVSREKKERFSLILESASTNQTSMYLCASTDLPGGSRSPLHFGNGTRLTVT.

The chain has TRBV7-3 and TRBJ2-5, with 9 bases identical to TRBD2. CDR3 length equals 15 residues. The J segment lost 6 bases and the V segment lost 5 bases, leaving 10 bases of the junction unmatched. Germline V CDR1 and CDR2: SGHTA, FQGTGA. In DNA form, the CDR3 reads TGTGCCAGCAGCCCTAGCGGGGACCCGGGTCAGACCCAGTACTTC. Translation: CASSPSGDPGQTQYF.

The rearrangement links TRBV4-2 to TRBJ2-1; 9 bases align to TRBD2. Germline V CDR1 and CDR2: LGHNA, YNFKEQ. Losses at the gene ends were 3 bases for V and 4 bases for J; bases not matched to a gene: 10. CDR3 size: 17 residues. For the CDR3, the DNA is TGTGCCAGCAGCCAGGCCTCTAGCGGGGCCCTTTACAATGAGCAGTTCTTC. As protein: CASSQASSGALYNEQFF.

This clone was picked up a small number of times. The V gene is TRBV9, the J gene TRBJ2-5; D is ambiguous. Trimming stripped 0 bases from V and 2 bases from J, with 8 bases between. The CDR3 has 14 residues. Germline CDR1 and CDR2: SGDLS and YYNGEE. Here the CDR3 DNA reads TGTGCCAGCAGCGTAGAAGCTAGTCAAGAGACCCAGTACTTC. Encoded protein: CASSVEASQETQYF.

This clone has just a few counts. J is TRBJ1-4 and V is TRBV5-6; D possibly corresponds to TRBD1 (6 bases). Trimming pared 4 bases from V and 5 bases from J, leaving 15 bases between. Germline loops: CDR1 SGHDT, CDR2 YYEEEE. The CDR3 has 15 residues. CDR3 residues: CASSLPGHPNEKLFF. The CDR3 DNA follows: TGTGCCAGCAGCCTCCCGGGACATCCGAATGAAAAACTGTTTTTT.

This sequence joins TRBV5-1 and TRBJ1-2; D remains ambiguous. V shed 0 bases and J shed 4 bases, with 10 bases lying between them. Germline-derived CDR1 and CDR2 are SGHRS and YFSETQ. The CDR3 loop spans 14 amino acids. CDR3 sequence reads: CASSLDDGAYGYTF. The DNA for the CDR3 is TGCGCCAGCAGCTTGGACGACGGAGCCTATGGCTACACCTTC.

This chain connects TRBV6-5 to TRBJ2-2, with D possibly TRBD2 on 5 matching bases. CDR3 length equals 14 residues. The ends were cut back, 6 bases at V and 5 bases at J, with 13 bases in the middle. The germline V gene has CDR1 MNHEY and CDR2 SVGAGI. CDR3 in amino acids: CASSPITSTGELFF. The DNA of the CDR3 is TGTGCCAGCAGCCCTATCACTAGTACCGGGGAGCTGTTTTTT.

The rearrangement uses TRBV5-1 and TRBJ1-4; unclear D gene. CDR1 and CDR2 from the germline V gene are SGHRS and YFSETQ. The CDR3 runs to 13 residues. V was clipped by 0 bases and J by 5 bases, with 5 bases between them. CDR3: CASSLARNEKLFF. Here the CDR3 DNA reads TGCGCCAGCAGCTTGGCCAGGAATGAAAAACTGTTTTTT.

The chain links TRBV6-5 to TRBJ2-1; D might be TRBD1 (5 bases). Germline loops: CDR1 MNHEY, CDR2 SVGAGI. Trimming removed 7 bases from V and 4 bases from J, with 14 bases in between. This CDR3 is built from 14 residues. The CDR3 spells CASKDSYAYNEQFF. The CDR3 DNA follows: TGTGCCAGCAAAGACAGTTATGCATACAATGAGCAGTTCTTC.

J is TRBJ1-6 and V is TRBV4-1; D may be TRBD1 (5 bases). The germline CDR1 and CDR2 sequences are MGHRA and YSYEKL. Trimming cost V 7 bases and J 10 bases, with 23 bases left between them. The CDR3 has 16 residues. CDR3 protein: CASTSPGQGRNSPLHF. The CDR3 DNA sequence: TGCGCCAGCACCTCCCCCGGGCAGGGCCGAAACTCACCCCTCCACTTT.

Only a few counts were recorded for this clone. V and J are TRBV10-1 and TRBJ2-5; D remains unclear. The V end lost 9 bases, the J end lost 4 bases, and 3 bases lay between the germline ends. CDR1 WNHNN and CDR2 SYGVQD come from the germline V gene (reference sequence). The CDR3 runs to 9 residues. The CDR3 bases are TGCGCCAGTCGAGAGACCCAGTACTTC. Amino acid sequence: CASRETQYF.